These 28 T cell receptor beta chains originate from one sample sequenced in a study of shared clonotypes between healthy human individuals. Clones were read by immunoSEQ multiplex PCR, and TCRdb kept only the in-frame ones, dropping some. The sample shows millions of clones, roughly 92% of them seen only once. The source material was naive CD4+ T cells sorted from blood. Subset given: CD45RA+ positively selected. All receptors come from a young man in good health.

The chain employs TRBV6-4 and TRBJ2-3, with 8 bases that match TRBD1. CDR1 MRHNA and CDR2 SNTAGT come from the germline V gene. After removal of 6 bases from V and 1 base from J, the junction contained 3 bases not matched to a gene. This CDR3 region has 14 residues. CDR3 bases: TGTGCCAGCAGCAAGGACAGGGGCACAGATACGCAGTATTTT. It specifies CASSKDRGTDTQYF.

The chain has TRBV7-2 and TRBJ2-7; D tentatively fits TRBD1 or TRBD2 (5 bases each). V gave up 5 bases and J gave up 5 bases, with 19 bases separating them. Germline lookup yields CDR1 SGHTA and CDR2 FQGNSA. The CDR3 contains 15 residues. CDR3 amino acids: CASSPQRARGDEQYF. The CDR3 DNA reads TGTGCCAGCAGCCCGCAGAGGGCCAGAGGGGACGAGCAGTACTTC.

The CDR3 spells CASSGTGTSGGRHKNIQYF. The CDR3 region has the DNA TGTGCCAGCAGTGGGACCGGGACTAGCGGGGGGCGGCACAAAAACATTCAGTACTTC. The chain recombines TRBV28 with TRBJ2-4; 15 bases align to TRBD2. From germline, CDR1 is MDHEN and CDR2 SYDVKM. There are 19 residues in the CDR3. Unmatched junction bases numbered 11, after V lost 5 bases and J lost 3 bases.

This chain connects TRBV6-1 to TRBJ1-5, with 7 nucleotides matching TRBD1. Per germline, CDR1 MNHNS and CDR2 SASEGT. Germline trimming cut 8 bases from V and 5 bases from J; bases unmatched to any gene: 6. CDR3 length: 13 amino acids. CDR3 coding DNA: TGTGCCAGCTCGGGACAGCCTTATCAGCCCCAGCATTTT. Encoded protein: CASSGQPYQPQHF.

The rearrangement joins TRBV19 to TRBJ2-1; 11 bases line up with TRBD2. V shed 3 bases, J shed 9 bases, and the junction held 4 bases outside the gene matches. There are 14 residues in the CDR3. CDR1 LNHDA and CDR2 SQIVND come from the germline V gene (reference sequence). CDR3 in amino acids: CASSITSGRREQFF. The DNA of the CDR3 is TGTGCCAGTAGTATCACTAGCGGGAGACGTGAGCAGTTCTTC. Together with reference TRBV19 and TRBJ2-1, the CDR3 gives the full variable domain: DGGITQSPKYLFRKEGQNVTLSCEQNLNHDAMYWYRQDPGQGLRLIYYSQIVNDFQKGDIAEGYSVSREKKESFPLTVTSAQKNPTAFYLCASSITSGRREQFFGPGTRLTVL.

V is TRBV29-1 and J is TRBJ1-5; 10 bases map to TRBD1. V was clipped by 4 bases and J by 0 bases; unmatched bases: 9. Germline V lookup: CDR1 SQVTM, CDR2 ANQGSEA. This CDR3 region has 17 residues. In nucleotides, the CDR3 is TGCAGCGTTGTCGAGACAGGGGGCATCGGTAGCAATCAGCCCCAGCATTTT. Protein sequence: CSVVETGGIGSNQPQHF.

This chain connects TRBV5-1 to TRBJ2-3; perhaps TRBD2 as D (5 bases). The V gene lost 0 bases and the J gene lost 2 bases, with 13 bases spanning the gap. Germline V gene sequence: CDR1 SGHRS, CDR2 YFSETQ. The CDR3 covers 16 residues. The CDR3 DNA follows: TGCGCCAGCAGCTTGGGAGGGAGTCAACTCACAGATACGCAGTATTTT. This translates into CASSLGGSQLTDTQYF.

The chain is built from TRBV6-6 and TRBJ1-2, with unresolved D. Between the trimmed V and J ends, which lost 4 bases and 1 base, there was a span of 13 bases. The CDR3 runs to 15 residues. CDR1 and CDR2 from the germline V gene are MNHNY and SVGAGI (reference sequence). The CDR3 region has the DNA TGTGCCAGCAGTTGGCCGACGGAACTTAACTATGGCTACACCTTC. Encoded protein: CASSWPTELNYGYTF.

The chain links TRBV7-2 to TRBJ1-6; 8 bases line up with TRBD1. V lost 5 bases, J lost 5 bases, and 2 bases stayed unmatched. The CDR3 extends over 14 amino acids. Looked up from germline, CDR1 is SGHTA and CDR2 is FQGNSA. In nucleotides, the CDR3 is TGTGCCAGCAGCAACAGGGGGAATAATTCACCCCTCCACTTT. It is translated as CASSNRGNNSPLHF.

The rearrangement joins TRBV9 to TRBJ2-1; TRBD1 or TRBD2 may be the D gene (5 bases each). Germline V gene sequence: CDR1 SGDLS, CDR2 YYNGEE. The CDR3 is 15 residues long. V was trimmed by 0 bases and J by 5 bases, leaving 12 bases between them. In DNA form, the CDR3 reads TGTGCCAGCAGCGTAGCTGGGGACCCAAACAATGAGCAGTTCTTC. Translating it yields CASSVAGDPNNEQFF.

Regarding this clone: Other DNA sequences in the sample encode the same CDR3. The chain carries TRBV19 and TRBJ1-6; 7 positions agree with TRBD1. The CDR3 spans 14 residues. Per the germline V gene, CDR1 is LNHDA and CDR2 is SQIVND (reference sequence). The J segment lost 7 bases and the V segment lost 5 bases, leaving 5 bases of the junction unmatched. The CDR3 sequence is CASSRRDSNSPLHF. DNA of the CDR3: TGTGCCAGTAGTCGGCGGGACAGCAATTCACCCCTCCACTTT.

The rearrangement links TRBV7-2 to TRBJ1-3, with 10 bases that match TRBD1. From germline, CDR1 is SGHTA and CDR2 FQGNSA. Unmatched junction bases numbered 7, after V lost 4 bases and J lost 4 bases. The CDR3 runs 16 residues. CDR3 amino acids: CASSSVGTGVGNTIYF. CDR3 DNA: TGTGCCAGCAGCTCCGTGGGGACAGGGGTCGGAAACACCATATATTTT.

CDR3 DNA sequence: TGCGCCAGCAGTGGTACGCAGGGTGGTTACAATGAGCAGTTCTTC. Its protein is CASSGTQGGYNEQFF. The rearrangement uses TRBV5-1 and TRBJ2-1; D is perhaps TRBD1 (5 bases). The CDR3 runs 15 residues. V lost 5 bases, J lost 4 bases, and 16 bases lay in between. The germline gives CDR1 SGHRS, CDR2 YFSETQ. The whole variable domain, remainder taken from reference TRBV5-1 and TRBJ2-1, is KAGVTQTPRYLIKTRGQQVTLSCSPISGHRSVSWYQQTPGQGLQFLFEYFSETQRNKGNFPGRFSGRQFSNSRSEMNVSTLELGDSALYLCASSGTQGGYNEQFFGPGTRLTVL.

CDR3 coding DNA: TGTGCCAGCAGTTACTTTGGATGGGAGCAGTACTTC. Residues: CASSYFGWEQYF. The chain employs TRBV6-5 and TRBJ2-7, with no clear D. Per the germline V gene, CDR1 is MNHEY and CDR2 is SVGAGI. V lost 1 base and J lost 7, with 8 bases in between. This CDR3 has 12 amino acids.

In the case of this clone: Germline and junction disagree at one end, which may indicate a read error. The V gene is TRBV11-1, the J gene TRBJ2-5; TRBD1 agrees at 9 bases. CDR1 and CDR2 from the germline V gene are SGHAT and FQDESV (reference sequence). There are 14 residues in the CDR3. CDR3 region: CASSFGTGSENQYF. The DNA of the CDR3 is TGTGCCAGCAGCTTCGGGACAGGGTCAGAGAACCAGTACTTC.

CDR3 nucleotides: TGTGCCAGCAGTATAGCCGCGAACACCGGGGAGCTGTTTTTT. Amino acid sequence: CASSIAANTGELFF. The rearrangement links TRBV2 to TRBJ2-2; D remains ambiguous. The ends were cut back, 5 bases at V and 0 bases at J, with 7 bases in the middle. CDR3 size: 14 residues. The germline V gene has CDR1 SNHLY and CDR2 FYNNEI.

In DNA, the CDR3 is TGTGCCATCAGTGACCCCATCCAGGGGGCCACCGGGGAGCTGTTTTTT. It is translated as CAISDPIQGATGELFF. V and J are TRBV10-3 and TRBJ2-2; 8 bases map to TRBD1. V shed 3 bases, J shed 4 bases, and the junction held 7 bases outside the gene matches. The CDR3 is 16 amino acids. The germline gives CDR1 ENHRY, CDR2 SYGVKD.

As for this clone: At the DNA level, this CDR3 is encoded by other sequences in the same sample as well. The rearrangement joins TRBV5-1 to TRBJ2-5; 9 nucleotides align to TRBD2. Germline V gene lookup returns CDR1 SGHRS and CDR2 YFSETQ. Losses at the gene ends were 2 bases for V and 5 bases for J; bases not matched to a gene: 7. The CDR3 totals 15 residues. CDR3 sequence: CASSLAGGRGETQYF. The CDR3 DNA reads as TGCGCCAGCAGCTTAGCGGGGGGTCGAGGTGAGACCCAGTACTTC.

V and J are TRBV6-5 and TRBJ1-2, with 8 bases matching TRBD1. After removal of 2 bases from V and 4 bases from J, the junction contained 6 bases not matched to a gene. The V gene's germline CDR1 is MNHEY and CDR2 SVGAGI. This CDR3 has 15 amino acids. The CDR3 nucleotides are TGTGCCAGCAGTTACGCGAGGACAGGGCTCTATGGCTACACCTTC. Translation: CASSYARTGLYGYTF.

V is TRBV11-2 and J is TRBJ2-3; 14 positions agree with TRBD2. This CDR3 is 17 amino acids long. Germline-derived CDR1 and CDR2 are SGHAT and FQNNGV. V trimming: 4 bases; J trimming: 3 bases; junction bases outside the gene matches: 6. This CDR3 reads CASSSAGTSGSTDTQYF. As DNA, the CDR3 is TGTGCCAGCAGCTCTGCCGGGACTAGCGGGAGTACAGATACGCAGTATTTT.

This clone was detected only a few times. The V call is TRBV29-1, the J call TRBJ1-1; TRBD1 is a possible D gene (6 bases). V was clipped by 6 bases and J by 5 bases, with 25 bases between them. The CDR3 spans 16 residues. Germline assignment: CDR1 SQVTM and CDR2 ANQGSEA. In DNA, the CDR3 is TGCAGCGTGTTCGAACCGAGACTCACAGGGAGGACTGAAGCTTTCTTT. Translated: CSVFEPRLTGRTEAFF.

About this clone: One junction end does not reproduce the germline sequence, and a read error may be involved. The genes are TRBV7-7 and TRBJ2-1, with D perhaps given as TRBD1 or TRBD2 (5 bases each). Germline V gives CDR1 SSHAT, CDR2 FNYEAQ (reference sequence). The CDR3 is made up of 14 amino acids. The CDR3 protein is CASSLSEGSNEQFF. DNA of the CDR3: TGTGCTAGCAGCTTAAGCGAGGGGAGTAATGAGCAGTTCTTC.

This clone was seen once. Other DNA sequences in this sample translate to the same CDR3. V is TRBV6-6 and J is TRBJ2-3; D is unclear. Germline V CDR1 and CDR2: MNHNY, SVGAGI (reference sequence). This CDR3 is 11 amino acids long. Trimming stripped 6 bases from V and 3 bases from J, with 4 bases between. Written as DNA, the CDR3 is TGTGCCAGCAGCTCAACAGATACGCAGTATTTT. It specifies CASSSTDTQYF.

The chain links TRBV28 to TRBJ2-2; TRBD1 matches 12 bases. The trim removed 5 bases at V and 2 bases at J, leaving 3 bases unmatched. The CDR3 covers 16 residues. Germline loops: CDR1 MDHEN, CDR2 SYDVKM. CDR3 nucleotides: TGTGCCAGCAGTGGGACAGGGGGCAAAAACACCGGGGAGCTGTTTTTT. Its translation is CASSGTGGKNTGELFF.

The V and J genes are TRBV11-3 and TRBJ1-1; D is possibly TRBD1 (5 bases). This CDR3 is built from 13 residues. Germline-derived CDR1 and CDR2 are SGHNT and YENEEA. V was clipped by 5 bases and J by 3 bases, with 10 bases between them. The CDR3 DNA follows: TGTGCCAGCAGCGAGGTAGGGGACACTGAAGCTTTCTTT. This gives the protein CASSEVGDTEAFF. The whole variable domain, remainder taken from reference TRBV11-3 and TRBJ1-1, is EAGVVQSPRYKIIEKKQPVAFWCNPISGHNTLYWYLQNLGQGPELLIRYENEEAVDDSQLPKDRFSAERLKGVDSTLKIQPAELGDSAVYLCASSEVGDTEAFFGQGTRLTVV.

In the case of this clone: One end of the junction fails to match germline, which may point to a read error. The CDR3 DNA is TGCGCCAGCAACCAAGCGGGCGGCGCCTACGAGCAGTACTTC. This codes for CASNQAGGAYEQYF. This sequence joins TRBV4-3 and TRBJ2-7, with D perhaps TRBD2 (6 bases). Germline V gives CDR1 LGHNA, CDR2 YSLEER. This CDR3 spans 14 amino acids.

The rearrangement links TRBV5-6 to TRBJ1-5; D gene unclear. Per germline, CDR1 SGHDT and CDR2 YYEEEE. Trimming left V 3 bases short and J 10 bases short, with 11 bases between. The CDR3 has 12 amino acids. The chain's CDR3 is CASSSQAGPQHF. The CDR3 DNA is TGTGCCAGCAGCTCGCAAGCTGGACCCCAGCATTTT.

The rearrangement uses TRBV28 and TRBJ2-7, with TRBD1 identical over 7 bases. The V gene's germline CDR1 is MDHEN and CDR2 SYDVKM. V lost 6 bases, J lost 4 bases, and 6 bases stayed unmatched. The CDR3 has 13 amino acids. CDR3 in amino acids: CASRPGQLYEQYF. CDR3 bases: TGTGCCAGCAGACCGGGACAGTTATACGAGCAGTACTTC.